A single sample gave rise to the 26 T cell receptor beta chains below, sequenced in a study of T cell repertoires in cytomegalovirus infection. From the reads, TCRdb called clonotypes with MiXCR, one entry per CDR3 protein. The data contain 450,000 to 600,000 distinct CDR3 sequences, around 35% of them seen just once; the ten biggest clones take up about 17%. No antigens are known for them. The specimen was cultured PBMCs, collected from culture after CMV antigen stimulation. The receptors come from a human donor in good health (CMV status not recorded). Some clones in this sample may be carry-over from other donors' samples.

The V and J genes are TRBV7-2 and TRBJ1-2, with no clear D. Trimming cost V 0 bases and J 1 base, with 12 bases left between them. The CDR3 contains 16 residues. CDR1 and CDR2 (germline): SGHTA, FQGNSA. CDR3 sequence: CASSLALQSDNYGYTF. CDR3 bases: TGTGCCAGCAGCTTAGCGCTACAGTCGGATAACTATGGCTACACCTTC.

The gene calls are TRBV7-2 and TRBJ2-1, with 11 bases fitting TRBD2. Per germline, CDR1 SGHTA and CDR2 FQGNSA. V gave up 5 bases and J gave up 9 bases; unmatched junction bases: 9. The CDR3 sequence is 15 residues long. The CDR3: CASSVSTSGTAEQFF. The CDR3 region has the DNA TGTGCCAGCAGCGTGTCGACTAGCGGGACGGCTGAGCAGTTCTTC.

The V gene is TRBV7-6, the J gene TRBJ2-7; a weak D match, TRBD1 (5 bases). Looked up from germline, CDR1 is SGHVS and CDR2 is FNYEAQ. V was trimmed by 1 base and J by 3 bases, leaving 10 bases between them. The CDR3 sequence is 14 residues long. Written as DNA, the CDR3 is TGTGCCAGCAGCTTAGTTGGGGCAGACTACGAGCAGTACTTC. Protein: CASSLVGADYEQYF.

The V call is TRBV2, the J call TRBJ2-1; D perhaps matches TRBD1 (5 bases). CDR3 length: 15 amino acids. The V gene's germline CDR1 is SNHLY and CDR2 FYNNEI. V gave up 9 bases and J gave up 3 bases, with 18 bases separating them. Here the CDR3 reads CASSKGLVDYNEQFF. The CDR3 nucleotides read TGTGCCAGTTCAAAGGGGCTAGTCGACTACAATGAGCAGTTCTTC.

This clonotype was counted between two and nine times. J is TRBJ1-6 and V is TRBV7-9, with TRBD1 matching 9 bases. Germline CDR1 reads SEHNR; CDR2 reads FQNEAQ (reference sequence). V dropped 5 bases and J dropped 10; count of bases not matched to a gene: 6. CDR3 length equals 14 residues. CDR3 DNA sequence: TGTGCCAGCAGCCCCGGGACAGGGATGTCACCCCTCCACTTT. Translation: CASSPGTGMSPLHF. Variable domain in full (rest from reference TRBV7-9 and TRBJ1-6): DTGVSQNPRHKITKRGQNVTFRCDPISEHNRLYWYRQTLGQGPEFLTYFQNEAQLEKSRLLSDRFSAERPKGSFSTLEIQRTEQGDSAMYLCASSPGTGMSPLHFGNGTRLTVT.

This chain links TRBV6-1 with TRBJ2-7; D unresolved. V shed 3 bases and J shed 3 bases, with 6 bases lying between them. This CDR3 contains 12 residues. CDR1 is MNHNS, CDR2 SASEGT, per germline. CDR3: CASSDANYEQYV. CDR3 sequence (DNA): TGTGCCAGCAGTGACGCCAACTACGAGCAGTACGTC.

A few counts support this clonotype. The CDR3 DNA reads as TGTGCCAGCAGACAGTCACTCGGCGGGGGCAATCAGCCCCAGCATTTT. Protein: CASRQSLGGGNQPQHF. V and J are TRBV6-1 and TRBJ1-5; D is uncertain. There are 16 residues in the CDR3. Germline loops: CDR1 MNHNS, CDR2 SASEGT. V lost 6 bases to trimming and J lost 2 bases, with 17 bases between them.

This clonotype was observed at least ten times. The rearrangement uses TRBV7-2 and TRBJ2-3; 7 bases fit TRBD1. Losses at the gene ends were 3 bases for V and 4 bases for J; bases not matched to a gene: 4. The CDR3 runs 14 residues. Per germline, CDR1 SGHTA and CDR2 FQGNSA. The CDR3: CASSFIGGADTQYF. The CDR3 coding sequence is TGTGCCAGCAGCTTTATAGGGGGCGCAGATACGCAGTATTTT.

This chain links TRBV4-2 with TRBJ2-7; 7 bases agree with TRBD1. V trimming: 4 bases; J trimming: 2 bases; junction bases outside the gene matches: 5. The CDR3 is made up of 14 amino acids. Germline V gene sequence: CDR1 LGHNA, CDR2 YNFKEQ. The CDR3 DNA reads as TGTGCCAGCAGCCTTGGACAGGTTGCCTACGAGCAGTACTTC. It translates to CASSLGQVAYEQYF.

The genes are TRBV19 and TRBJ2-7; a possible D gene is TRBD2 (6 bases). Germline lookup yields CDR1 LNHDA and CDR2 SQIVND (reference sequence). The V and J ends lost 7 bases and 4 bases respectively, with 8 bases between them. The CDR3 has 11 amino acids. The DNA for the CDR3 is TGTGCCAGTATAGGAGGGTACGAGCAGTACGTC. It yields the protein CASIGGYEQYV.

In this sample, this clonotype turned up many times. V gene TRBV7-8 combines with J gene TRBJ2-1, with 16 bases identical to TRBD2. The CDR3 extends over 18 amino acids. The V gene's germline CDR1 is SGHVS and CDR2 FQNEAQ. V lost 5 bases and J lost 8; bases outside the gene matches: 12. The CDR3 sequence is CASSTTPGLAGGWDEQFF. CDR3 nucleotide sequence: TGTGCCAGCAGCACGACTCCGGGACTAGCGGGAGGGTGGGATGAGCAGTTCTTC.

The chain couples TRBV19 to TRBJ2-7; D is possibly TRBD1 (6 bases). Germline CDR1 LNHDA, CDR2 SQIVND (reference sequence). This CDR3 is built from 16 residues. V was cut by 2 bases and J by 6 bases, with 20 bases left in between. For the CDR3, the DNA is TGTGCCAGTAGTATAATACCGGGATCCCCCAGGGGCGAGCAGTACTTC. The encoded protein is CASSIIPGSPRGEQYF.

The chain has TRBV4-3 and TRBJ2-3; D not certain. Trimming stripped 0 bases from V and 0 bases from J, with 4 bases between. The CDR3 runs to 14 residues. Germline V lookup: CDR1 LGHNA, CDR2 YSLEER. CDR3 in amino acids: CASSQEASTDTQYF. DNA for the CDR3: TGCGCCAGCAGCCAAGAGGCCAGCACAGATACGCAGTATTTT.

The V gene is TRBV7-2, the J gene TRBJ2-1; 10 bases fit TRBD2. Per the germline V gene, CDR1 is SGHTA and CDR2 is FQGNSA. This CDR3 is built from 15 residues. The junction had 8 bases not matched to a gene; V was cut back by 6 bases and J by 6 bases. The CDR3 loop reads CASRRRGLASNEQFF. Written as DNA, the CDR3 is TGTGCCAGCAGGCGACGGGGACTAGCGAGCAATGAGCAGTTCTTC.

The chain links TRBV14 to TRBJ1-4; D unclear. CDR1 is SGHDN, CDR2 FVKESK, per germline. The CDR3 contains 16 residues. V lost 3 bases and J lost 0, with 11 bases in between. The CDR3 protein is CASSQFMGATNEKLFF. The CDR3 DNA sequence: TGTGCCAGCAGCCAGTTTATGGGTGCAACTAATGAAAAACTGTTTTTT.

The chain employs TRBV10-3 and TRBJ1-3; tentative D call: TRBD1 (5 bases). Per germline, CDR1 ENHRY and CDR2 SYGVKD. This CDR3 is built from 14 residues. V was shortened by 9 bases and J by 1 base, with 13 bases between the two germline ends. In DNA form, the CDR3 reads TGTGCCATATTATTACAGGAGTCTGGAAACACCATATATTTT. Residues: CAILLQESGNTIYF.

The genes are TRBV7-2 and TRBJ2-7; D possibly matches TRBD1 or TRBD2 (5 bases each). V dropped 7 bases and J dropped 0 bases, with 25 bases sitting between them. The CDR3 covers 18 residues. Germline V gene lookup returns CDR1 SGHTA and CDR2 FQGNSA. The CDR3 reads CASIPPGRRDSSSYEQYV. In nucleotides, the CDR3 is TGTGCCAGCATACCTCCGGGACGCCGAGATTCGAGCTCCTACGAGCAGTACGTC.

The table lists this clonotype with a few counts. The gene calls are TRBV20-1 and TRBJ2-5; 11 bases are a match to TRBD2. With 4 bases clipped from V and 1 base from J, the junction kept 14 bases outside the gene matches. Germline assignment: CDR1 DFQATT and CDR2 SNEGSKA (reference sequence). The CDR3 is 18 residues long. CDR3 DNA sequence: TGCAGTGCTAAGACTAGCGGGACTAGAAAAAGGCCCCAAGAGACCCAGTACTTC. As protein: CSAKTSGTRKRPQETQYF.

The table lists this clonotype with a few counts. The chain has TRBV7-2 and TRBJ1-4; the match to TRBD1 covers 8 bases. CDR1 and CDR2 (germline): SGHTA, FQGNSA. This CDR3 comprises 15 residues. Trimming took 1 base from V and 8 from J; bases not matched to a gene: 6. The CDR3 bases are TGTGCCAGCAGCTTAGGGGGCAGGGGGCCCGAAAAACTGTTTTTT. Its translation is CASSLGGRGPEKLFF.

This chain uses TRBV7-9 with TRBJ2-1; 7 nucleotides match TRBD2. Per germline, CDR1 SEHNR and CDR2 FQNEAQ (reference sequence). There are 16 residues in the CDR3. Trimming cost V 5 bases and J 3 bases; bases outside gene matches: 10. Here the CDR3 DNA reads TGTGCCAGCAGCCCAGACACGGGAGGTGGCTACAATGAGCAGTTCTTC. It translates to CASSPDTGGGYNEQFF.

This clonotype was recorded at least ten times. V gene TRBV7-6 combines with J gene TRBJ2-3, with D perhaps matching TRBD1 (6 bases). The CDR3 consists of 15 residues. CDR1 SGHVS and CDR2 FNYEAQ come from the germline V gene. V lost 0 bases to trimming and J lost 0 bases, with 7 bases between them. CDR3 amino acids: CASSLADSSTDTQYF. The CDR3 DNA follows: TGTGCCAGCAGCTTAGCGGACAGCAGCACAGATACGCAGTATTTT.

This clonotype came up many times. V gene TRBV6-5 combines with J gene TRBJ2-7; 10 bases align to TRBD2. Germline CDR1 MNHEY, CDR2 SVGAGI. J lost 6 bases, V lost 2 bases, and 7 bases had no gene match. The CDR3 spans 15 residues. CDR3 region: CASSYGSSGSVEQYF. CDR3 in DNA: TGTGCCAGCAGTTACGGGTCTAGCGGGAGCGTCGAGCAGTACTTC.

This clonotype was picked up many times. The germline gene is not matched at one end of the junction; a read error may be the cause. V usage is TRBV12-3 or TRBV12-4 and J usage is TRBJ1-5; D unresolved. This CDR3 has 13 amino acids. CDR3 in amino acids: CASSLDSNQPQHF. The CDR3 DNA reads TGTGCCAGCAGCTTAGATAGCAATCAGCCCCAGCATTTT.

This clonotype has more than one count but fewer than ten. The chain combines TRBV7-2 with TRBJ2-3; 9 bases fit TRBD2. The V gene end was trimmed by 1 base and the J gene end by 2 bases; junction bases not matched to a gene: 10. The CDR3 is 18 residues long. Germline V gene data show CDR1 as SGHTA and CDR2 as FQGNSA. The CDR3: CASSLVAVASGTTDTQYF. The CDR3 DNA reads TGTGCCAGCAGCTTAGTGGCAGTGGCTAGCGGGACCACAGATACGCAGTATTTT.

This clonotype was seen a few times. The V and J genes are TRBV11-2 and TRBJ1-4; TRBD1 matches 8 bases. This CDR3 region has 15 residues. Germline CDR1 is SGHAT and CDR2 is FQNNGV. V trimming: 5 bases; J trimming: 1 base; junction bases outside the gene matches: 3. CDR3 in DNA: TGTGCCAGCAGCCCCGGACAGGGAACTAATGAAAAACTGTTTTTT. As protein: CASSPGQGTNEKLFF.

The chain uses TRBV29-1 and TRBJ2-7; 9 positions agree with TRBD1. The J segment lost 4 bases and the V segment lost 4 bases, leaving 11 bases of the junction unmatched. The CDR3 loop spans 15 amino acids. Germline CDR1 SQVTM, CDR2 ANQGSEA. CDR3 nucleotide sequence: TGCAGCGTTGTAAACAGGGGGCTTAATTATTACGAGCAGTACTTC. Translated: CSVVNRGLNYYEQYF.